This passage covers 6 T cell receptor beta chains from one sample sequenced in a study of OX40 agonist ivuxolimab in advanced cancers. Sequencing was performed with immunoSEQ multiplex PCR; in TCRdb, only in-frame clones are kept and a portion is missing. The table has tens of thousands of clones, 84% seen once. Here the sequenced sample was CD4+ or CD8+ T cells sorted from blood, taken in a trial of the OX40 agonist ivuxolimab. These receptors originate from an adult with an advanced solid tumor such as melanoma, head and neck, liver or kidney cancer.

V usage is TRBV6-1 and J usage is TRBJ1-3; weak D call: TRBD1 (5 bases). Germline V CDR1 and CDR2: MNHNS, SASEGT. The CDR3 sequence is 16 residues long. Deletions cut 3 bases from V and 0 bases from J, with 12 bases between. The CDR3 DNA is TGTGCCAGCAGTGAGACCGGGACCCTCTCTGGAAACACCATATATTTT. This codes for CASSETGTLSGNTIYF.

The CDR3 loop reads CASSGQDSNSPLHF. The CDR3 coding sequence is TGCGCCAGCAGCGGACAGGATTCAAATTCACCCCTCCACTTT. V gene TRBV5-1 combines with J gene TRBJ1-6; 7 nucleotides align to TRBD1. CDR3 length: 14 amino acids. The germline V gene encodes CDR1 SGHRS and CDR2 YFSETQ. With V trimmed by 4 bases and J by 7 bases, 5 bases remained unmatched.

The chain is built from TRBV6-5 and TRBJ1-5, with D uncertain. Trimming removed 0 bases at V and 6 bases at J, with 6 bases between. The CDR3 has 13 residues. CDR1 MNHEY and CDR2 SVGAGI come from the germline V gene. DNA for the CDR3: TGTGCCAGCAGTTACTCGATGGTTCAGCCCCAGCATTTT. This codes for CASSYSMVQPQHF.

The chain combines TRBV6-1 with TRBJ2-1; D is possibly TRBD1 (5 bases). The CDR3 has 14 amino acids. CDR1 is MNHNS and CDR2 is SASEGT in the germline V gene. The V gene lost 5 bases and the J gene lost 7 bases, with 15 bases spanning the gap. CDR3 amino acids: CASSPGWVVNEQFF. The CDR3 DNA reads TGTGCCAGCAGTCCAGGGTGGGTGGTGAATGAGCAGTTCTTC.

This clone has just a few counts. The CDR3 DNA reads as TGTGCCAGCATCCCTGACAGGGAGGCGTTTCGATCCTACAATGAGCAGTTCTTC. This encodes CASIPDREAFRSYNEQFF. The V gene is TRBV7-9, the J gene TRBJ2-1; TRBD1 might be the D (7 bases). V was clipped by 7 bases and J by 1 base, with 23 bases between them. The CDR3 loop spans 18 amino acids. The germline CDR1 and CDR2 sequences are SEHNR and FQNEAQ (reference sequence).

CDR3 region: CASSYGSLGETQYF. The CDR3 DNA is TGTGCCAGCAGTTACGGCTCCCTTGGAGAGACCCAGTACTTC. This rearrangement joins TRBV6-5 to TRBJ2-5, with D unclear. From germline, CDR1 is MNHEY and CDR2 SVGAGI. The V end was cut by 2 bases, the J end by 4 bases, with 11 bases between. The CDR3 has 14 amino acids.